This T cell receptor (beta chain) was profiled in a study of T-cell reconstitution after alpha-beta-depleted transplantation in children. The CDR3 sequence is 19 residues long. Trimming cost V 3 bases and J 4 bases, with 25 bases left between them. CDR1 MDHEN and CDR2 SYDVKM come from the germline V gene. This clonotype was counted many times. Its specificity is not known. Unique molecular identifiers were incorporated into the prepared TCRbeta library. A single record per CDR3 protein comes from TCRdb applying MiXCR to the PCR reads. The table has 200,000 to 250,000 distinct CDR3 sequences, 20% to 30% seen once. Whole-study results and caveats: About two months after transplant, alpha-beta T cells reportedly came from several hundred expanded graft clones. A year post-transplant, T-cell counts and diversity derived mostly from newly produced T cells.

J is TRBJ1-5 and V is TRBV28; tentative D call: TRBD1 (6 bases). Sequencing used PBMCs, obtained before TCRalphabeta/CD19-depleted stem cell transplant. The receptor was derived from a girl aged 2-10 years with Fanconi anemia, due to receive a stem cell transplant. The CDR3 nucleotides are TGTGCCAGCAGTTTCCTCTACACCACAACAGGGCCAGGGAATCAGCCCCAGCATTTT. Protein: CASSFLYTTTGPGNQPQHF.